This TCR beta chain appears in the sequencing data of a study of CD8 T cells in Susac syndrome. Sequencing of TCR beta was carried out in blood CD8+ and CD4+ T cells. This clonotype has just a few counts. It was with random hexamers that about 0.45 to 1 ug RNA was reverse transcribed. An immunoSEQ multiplex PCR generated amplified TCR beta CDR3 products spanning 54 Vbeta and 13 Jbeta. TCRdb fed the immunoSEQ multiplex PCR reads into MiXCR, producing one record per CDR3 protein. The sample consists of roughly 76,000 distinct CDR3 sequences, roughly 92% of them appearing once. Trimming pared 5 bases from V and 2 bases from J, leaving 10 bases between. The CDR3 consists of 13 residues. From germline, CDR1 is SGHDT and CDR2 YYEEEE.

Sequencing was carried out using CD8+ T cells from PBMCs. The TCR was taken from a human donor with Susac syndrome. The rearrangement links TRBV5-6 to TRBJ1-1; D might be TRBD1 (6 bases). CDR3: CASSSRGNTEAFF. The CDR3 coding sequence is TGTGCCAGCAGTTCCAGGGGAAACACTGAAGCTTTCTTT. Filled out from reference TRBV5-6 and TRBJ1-1, the complete variable domain reads DAGVTQSPTHLIKTRGQQVTLRCSPKSGHDTVSWYQQALGQGPQFIFQYYEEEERQRGNFPDRFSGHQFPNYSSELNVNALLLGDSALYLCASSSRGNTEAFFGQGTRLTVV.